This TCR beta chain was captured in a study of quantifying T cell responses using KT2 cells. On the study more broadly: Reverse transcription used primers in the TCR alpha and beta constant regions. A predetermined fluorescence threshold ended the second PCR, run as a qPCR.

Each cDNA got a UMI-containing oligo ligated at its 3' end. An equimolar mix of RC1.1 and RC1.2 primed the beta chain across TRBC1 and TRBC2. TCRdb independently ran MiXCR on the UMI-ligation and nested PCR reads; one entry per CDR3 protein. Of 39,000 or so distinct CDR3 sequences listed, 17% are singletons. Germline-derived CDR1 and CDR2 are DFQATT and SNEGSKA (reference sequence). The CDR3 length is 13 residues. V shed 3 bases and J shed 2 bases, with 8 bases lying between them. This clonotype has a count of ten or more. The sample comprised PBMCs spiked with cells of the T cell clone KT2. The receptor comes from a human donor. J is TRBJ1-5 and V is TRBV20-1; no clear D gene. The CDR3 sequence: CSARDGGNQPQHF. The CDR3 DNA follows: TGCAGTGCTAGGGACGGTGGCAATCAGCCCCAGCATTTT.